This T cell receptor beta chain is drawn from a study of blood T cell repertoires in COVID-19. Study-wide background: Spain, Italy and the United States supplied samples that represented acute and convalescent COVID-19.

Germline-derived CDR1 and CDR2 are MNHEY and SVGAGI. The CDR3 loop spans 16 amino acids. The V gene end was trimmed by 4 bases and the J gene end by 4 bases; junction bases not matched to a gene: 9. This clone was counted a single time. Original data processing: Amplification from reference gene primers served as the basis for estimated nucleated cell counts. Clones were sequenced by immunoSEQ multiplex PCR, and TCRdb holds only the in-frame ones, with some missing. V, J and clone size were drawn from that table, and D and trimming were deduced from the DNA. Among about 150,000 clones listed, around 87% were seen once.

The clonotype comes from a middle-aged woman with acute or convalescent COVID-19. The material sequenced was peripheral blood. The chain carries TRBV6-5 and TRBJ2-7; 11 bases map to TRBD2. For the CDR3, the DNA is TGTGCCAGCAGTTTCCATACTAGCGGGAGAGGTTACGAGCAGTACTTC. Amino acid sequence: CASSFHTSGRGYEQYF.